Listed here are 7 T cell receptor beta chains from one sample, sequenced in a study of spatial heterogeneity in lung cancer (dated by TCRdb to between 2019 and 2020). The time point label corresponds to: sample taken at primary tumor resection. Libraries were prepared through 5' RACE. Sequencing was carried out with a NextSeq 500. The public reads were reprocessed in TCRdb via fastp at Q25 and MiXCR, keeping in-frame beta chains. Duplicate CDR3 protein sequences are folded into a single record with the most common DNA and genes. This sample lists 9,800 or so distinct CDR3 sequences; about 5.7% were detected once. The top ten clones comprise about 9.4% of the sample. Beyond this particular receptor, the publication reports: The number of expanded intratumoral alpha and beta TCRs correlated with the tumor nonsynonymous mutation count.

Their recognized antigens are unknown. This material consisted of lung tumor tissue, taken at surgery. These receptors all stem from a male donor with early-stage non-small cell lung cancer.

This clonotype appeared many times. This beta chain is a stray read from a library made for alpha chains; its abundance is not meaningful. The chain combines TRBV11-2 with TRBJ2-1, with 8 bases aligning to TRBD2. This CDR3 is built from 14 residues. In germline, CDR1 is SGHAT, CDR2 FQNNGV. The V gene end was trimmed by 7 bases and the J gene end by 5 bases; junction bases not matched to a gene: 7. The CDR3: CASTPGGVHNEQFF. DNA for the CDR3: TGTGCCAGCACCCCCGGGGGGGTCCACAATGAGCAGTTCTTC.

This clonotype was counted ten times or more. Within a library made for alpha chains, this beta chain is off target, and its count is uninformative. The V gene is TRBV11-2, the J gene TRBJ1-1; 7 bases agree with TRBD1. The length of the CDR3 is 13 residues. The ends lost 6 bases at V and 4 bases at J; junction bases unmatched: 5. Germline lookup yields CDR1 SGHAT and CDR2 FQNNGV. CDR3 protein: CASRLTGVTEAFF. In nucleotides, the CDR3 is TGTGCCAGCAGACTTACAGGGGTCACTGAAGCTTTCTTT.

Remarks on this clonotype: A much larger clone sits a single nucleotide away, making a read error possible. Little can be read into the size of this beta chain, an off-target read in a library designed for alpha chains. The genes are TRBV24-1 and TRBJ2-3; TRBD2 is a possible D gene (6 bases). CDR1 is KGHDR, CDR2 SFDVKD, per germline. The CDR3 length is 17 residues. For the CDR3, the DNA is TGTGTCACCAGTGAGGATATTCTAGCGACTAGCACAGATACGCAGTATTTT. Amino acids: CVTSEDILATSTDTQYF.

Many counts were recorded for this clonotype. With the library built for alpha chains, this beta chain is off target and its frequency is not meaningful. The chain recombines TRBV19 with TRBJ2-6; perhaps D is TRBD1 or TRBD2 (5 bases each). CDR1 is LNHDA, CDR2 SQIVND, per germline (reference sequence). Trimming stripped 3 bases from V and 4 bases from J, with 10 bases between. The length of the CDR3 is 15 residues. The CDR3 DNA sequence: TGTGCCAGTAGTATTGCCGGGACCGGGGCCAACGTCCTGACTTTC. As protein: CASSIAGTGANVLTF.

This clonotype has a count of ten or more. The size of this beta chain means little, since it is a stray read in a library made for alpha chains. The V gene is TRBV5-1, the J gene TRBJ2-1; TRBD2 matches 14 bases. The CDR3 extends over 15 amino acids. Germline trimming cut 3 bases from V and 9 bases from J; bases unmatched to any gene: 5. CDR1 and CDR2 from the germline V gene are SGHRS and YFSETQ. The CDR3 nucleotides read TGCGCCAGCAGCTCAAGACTAGCGGGAGGGCCTGAGCAGTTCTTC. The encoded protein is CASSSRLAGGPEQFF. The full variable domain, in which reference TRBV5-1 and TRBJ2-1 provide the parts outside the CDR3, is KAGVTQTPRYLIKTRGQQVTLSCSPISGHRSVSWYQQTPGQGLQFLFEYFSETQRNKGNFPGRFSGRQFSNSRSEMNVSTLELGDSALYLCASSSRLAGGPEQFFGPGTRLTVL.

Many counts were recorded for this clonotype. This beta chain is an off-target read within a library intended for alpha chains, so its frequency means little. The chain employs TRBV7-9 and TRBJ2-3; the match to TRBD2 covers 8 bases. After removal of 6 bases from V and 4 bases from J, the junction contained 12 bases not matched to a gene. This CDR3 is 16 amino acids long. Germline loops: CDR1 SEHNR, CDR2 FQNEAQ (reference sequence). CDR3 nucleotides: TGTGCCAGCAGTCCAGGAGAGCGGGAGACTGCAGATACGCAGTATTTT. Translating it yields CASSPGERETADTQYF.

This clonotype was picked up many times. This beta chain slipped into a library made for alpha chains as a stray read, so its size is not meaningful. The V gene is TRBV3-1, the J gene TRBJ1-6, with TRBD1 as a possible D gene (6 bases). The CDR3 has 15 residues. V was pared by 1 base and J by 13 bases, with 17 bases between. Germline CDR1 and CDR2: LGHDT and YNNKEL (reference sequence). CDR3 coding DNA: TGTGCCAGCAGCCAAGGGTCCAGTATGCAGGGGCCCCTCCACTTT. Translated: CASSQGSSMQGPLHF.